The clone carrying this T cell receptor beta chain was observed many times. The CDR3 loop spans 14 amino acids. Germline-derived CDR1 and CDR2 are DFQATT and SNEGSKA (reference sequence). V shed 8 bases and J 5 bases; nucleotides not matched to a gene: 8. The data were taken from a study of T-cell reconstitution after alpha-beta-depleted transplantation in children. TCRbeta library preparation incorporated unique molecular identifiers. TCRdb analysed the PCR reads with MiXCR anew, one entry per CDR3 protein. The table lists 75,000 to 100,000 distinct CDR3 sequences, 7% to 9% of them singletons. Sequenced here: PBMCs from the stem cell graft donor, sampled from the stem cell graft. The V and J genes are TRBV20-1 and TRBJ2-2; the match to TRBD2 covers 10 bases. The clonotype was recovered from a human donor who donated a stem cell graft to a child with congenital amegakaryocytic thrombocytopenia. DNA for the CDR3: TGCAGTCCGACTAGCGGGTCGAGAACCGGGGAGCTGTTTTTT. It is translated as CSPTSGSRTGELFF.